This TCR beta chain was profiled in a study of T-cell reconstitution after alpha-beta-depleted transplantation in children (dated by TCRdb to 2016 to 2017). Background for the entire study: Using TCR repertoire profiling, the study quantitatively followed how T-cell immune reconstitution unfolded in children after TCRalphabeta/CD19-depleted allogeneic hematopoietic cell transplantation. Broader findings and caveats from the paper: Over subsequent months, a decline in hyperexpanded clone frequencies was noted, and after one year, T-cell counts and TCRbeta diversity were mostly ascribed to newly produced T cells. In some patients, the high TCRbeta diversity seen at day 60 was put down to recipient T cells and intrathymic progenitors that had survived conditioning. Apparently early alphabetaT-cell count recovery about two months after transplant reportedly relied on only several hundred rapidly expanded clones derived from non-depleted graft cells.

This clonotype was detected only once. The antigen it recognizes is unknown. Base qualities are not recorded, but no much larger clone differs from it by a single base. One read gives only weak evidence. The intended sense of this specimen's treatment or condition label: allogeneic hematopoietic cell transplantation with graft depleted of TCRalphabeta T cells and CD19 B cells. The transplant recipients were children given TCRalphabeta/CD19-depleted allogeneic hematopoietic cell grafts. Library preparation employed PCR. These reads were obtained on an Illumina HiSeq 2500. TCR libraries were prepared with molecular barcoding, using unique molecular identifiers to normalize TCRbeta repertoire quantification. TCRdb cleaned the public reads at Q25 with fastp, built clones with MiXCR and kept in-frame beta chains. Rows are unified per CDR3 protein, each entry keeping the most common DNA and genes. A total of 440,000 or so distinct CDR3 sequences appear in this sample, approximately 42% of them only once. The top ten constitute 27% of the sample.

CDR1 MDHEN and CDR2 SYDVKM are derived from the germline V gene. Cut back by 7 bases and 1 base, the V and J ends lie 12 bases apart. The CDR3, from cysteine to phenylalanine, totals 14 residues. Only the CDR3 region is kept as DNA, spanning 42 bases read in frame from base 1. This sequence uses TRBV28 and TRBJ2-3; a weak D assignment points to TRBD2 (5 bases agree). The sample consisted of PBMCs, taken before TCRalphabeta/CD19-depleted stem cell transplant. This clonotype was sampled from a girl aged 2 to 10 with aplastic anemia, due to receive a stem cell transplant. In nucleotide form, the sequence is TGTGCCAGCATACTCCGGGGAGGCACAGATACGCAGTATTTT. Translated, it reads CASILRGGTDTQYF. With the portions outside the CDR3 filled from the reference TRBV28 and TRBJ2-3 genes, the complete variable region becomes DVKVTQSSRYLVKRTGEKVFLECVQDMDHENMFWYRQDPGLGLRLIYFSYDVKMKEKGDIPEGYSVSREKKERFSLILESASTNQTSMYLCASILRGGTDTQYFGPGTRLTVL.